Each of the 32 T cell receptor beta chains below was sequenced from the same sample in a study of tumor and adjacent non-tumor tissue in lung cancer. A modified ARM-PCR protocol with three rounds of nested PCR amplified TCRbeta. One entry per CDR3 protein, called by TCRdb with MiXCR from the multiplex PCR reads. The repertoire includes over 60,000 distinct CDR3 sequences, about three quarters of them detected once, and 28% sits in the top ten. This sample's RNA came from whole unsorted tissue. Sample: lung tumor tissue. These receptor sequences come from a man aged 55 to 70 with non-small cell lung cancer.

CDR3 amino acids: CATRAGTWGNYGYTF. The CDR3 nucleotides are TGTGCCACCCGAGCCGGGACATGGGGGAACTATGGCTACACCTTC. The chain uses TRBV2 and TRBJ1-2; weak D call: TRBD1 (6 bases). Germline-derived CDR1 and CDR2 are SNHLY and FYNNEI. This CDR3 comprises 15 residues. V was trimmed by 10 bases and J by 2 bases, leaving 20 bases between them.

This clonotype was seen once. The missing conserved phenylalanine or tryptophan at the end of this CDR3 makes a read error likely. The J gene is TRBJ2-7, the V gene TRBV20-1; D possibly corresponds to TRBD2 (6 bases). The CDR3 consists of 12 residues. Trimming removed 7 bases from V and 3 bases from J, with 13 bases in between. Germline CDR1 reads DFQATT; CDR2 reads SNEGSKA (reference sequence). The DNA of the CDR3 is TGCAGTGGGGGACGGGGAGGCTACGAGCAGTACCTC. Translated: CSGGRGGYEQYL.

This chain links TRBV5-5 with TRBJ2-3, with TRBD2 as a possible D gene (5 bases). Germline CDR1 is SGHKS and CDR2 is YYEKEE (reference sequence). This CDR3 spans 15 amino acids. V dropped 4 bases and J dropped 11 bases, with 23 bases sitting between them. CDR3 DNA sequence: TGTGCCAGCAGCCGGTGGGGAGAGCGTCCATATAAGCAGTATTTT. As protein: CASSRWGERPYKQYF.

In its sample, this clonotype was seen a few times. This may arise from a read error, as a much more abundant clone is one base away. This chain uses TRBV7-9 with TRBJ1-1; D unresolved. Per germline, CDR1 SEHNR and CDR2 FQNEAQ (reference sequence). There are 14 residues in the CDR3. Trimming shortened V by 2 bases and J by 7 bases, and 14 bases separated the two germline ends. The CDR3 region has the DNA TGTGCCAGCAGCTTATTGGTGGGAGGCATTGAAGCTTTCTTT. Protein: CASSLLVGGIEAFF.

A note on this clonotype: The junction differs from germline at one of its ends, possibly a read error. The chain recombines TRBV20-1 with TRBJ2-3; 15 bases map to TRBD2. Germline V gene data show CDR1 as DFQATT and CDR2 as SNEGSKA (reference sequence). The CDR3 has 16 amino acids. CDR3 protein: CSVTLGLAGGGDTQYF. CDR3 DNA: TGCAGTGTTACCTTGGGACTAGCGGGAGGTGGAGATACGCAATATTTT.

This clonotype was counted between two and nine times. The chain couples TRBV29-1 to TRBJ2-7; D may be TRBD1 (7 bases). Germline assignment: CDR1 SQVTM and CDR2 ANQGSEA. The CDR3 covers 13 residues. V lost 8 bases, J lost 4 bases, and 18 bases lay in between. The CDR3 coding sequence is TGCAGCCTTGCCAGGGGGAGGAGGTACGAGCAGTACTTC. Residues: CSLARGRRYEQYF.

To note about this clonotype: One junction end disagrees with the germline gene, perhaps due to a read error. This chain joins TRBV20-1 and TRBJ2-2; 7 bases agree with TRBD2. CDR3 size: 16 residues. The V gene's germline CDR1 is DFQATT and CDR2 SNEGSKA (reference sequence). CDR3 sequence reads: CSATLVGGPETGELSF. DNA for the CDR3: TGCAGTGCTACTTTAGTGGGAGGGCCGGAGACCGGGGAGTTGTCTTTT.

To note about this clonotype: The junction departs from germline at one end; a sequencing error may be responsible. This sequence joins TRBV6-5 and TRBJ1-4; D might be TRBD1 (6 bases). CDR3 size: 15 residues. In germline, CDR1 is MNHEY, CDR2 SVGAGI. The CDR3 sequence: CASIYGWGRGEKLFF. Written as DNA, the CDR3 is TGTGCCAGCATTTACGGGTGGGGGCGCGGTGAAAAACTGTTTTTT.

Worth noting for this clonotype: The junction departs from the called germline gene at one end, perhaps through a read error. J is TRBJ2-1 and V is TRBV6-6, with D perhaps assigned TRBD1 or TRBD2 (5 bases each). The CDR3 has 17 amino acids. CDR1 is MNHNY and CDR2 is SVGAGI in the germline V gene (reference sequence). The CDR3 spells CDSSPSLGPPTYNEQFF. Here the CDR3 DNA reads TGTGACAGCAGCCCATCTCTGGGACCGCCAACCTACAATGAGCAGTTCTTC.

The CDR3 sequence: CSAPSSGSESFF. CDR3 sequence (DNA): TGCAGTGCCCCCTCTAGTGGGTCTGAATCCTTCTTT. The V and J genes are TRBV20-1 and TRBJ1-1; D is unresolved. Trimming took off 6 bases at V and 14 bases at J, with 22 bases between the two ends. The length of the CDR3 is 12 residues. CDR1 is DFQATT, CDR2 SNEGSKA, per germline (reference sequence).

The genes are TRBV20-1 and TRBJ2-1, with 9 bases fitting TRBD2. The V and J ends lost 7 bases and 6 bases, in that order; junction bases with no gene match: 16. The CDR3 runs 16 residues. CDR1 DFQATT and CDR2 SNEGSKA come from the germline V gene (reference sequence). CDR3 protein: CSVRDRAGLATNEQFF. The CDR3 bases are TGCAGTGTAAGAGATCGGGCGGGACTAGCTACCAATGAGCAGTTCTTC.

A word on this clonotype: This may arise from a read error, as a much more abundant clone is one base away. J is TRBJ2-3 and V is TRBV28, with a tentative D call TRBD1 (6 bases). CDR1 is MDHEN and CDR2 is SYDVKM in the germline V gene. This CDR3 has 15 residues. The CDR3 protein is CVSSKQGFGPDTQYF. DNA for the CDR3: TGTGTCAGCAGTAAACAGGGATTTGGCCCAGATACGCAGTATTTT.

This clonotype was detected only once. J is TRBJ2-3 and V is TRBV6-1; TRBD2 is a possible D gene (5 bases). CDR3 length equals 16 residues. The V end was cut by 5 bases, the J end by 3 bases, with 18 bases between. Per germline, CDR1 MNHNS and CDR2 SASEGT. The CDR3 coding sequence is TGTGCCAGCAGTTCCGAACACGTGACTATAACAGATACGCAGTATTTT. Translated, it gives CASSSEHVTITDTQYF.

About this clonotype itself: The CDR3 carries no conserved terminal phenylalanine or tryptophan, so it likely arises from a read error. The gene calls are TRBV10-3 and TRBJ2-6, with 8 bases lining up with TRBD2. This CDR3 is built from 20 residues. Germline values: CDR1 ENHRY, CDR2 SYGVKD. This chain's CDR3 is CAISENGTSGRDSGAKVLTI. CDR3 bases: TGTGCCATCAGTGAAAATGGGACTAGTGGGAGGGACTCTGGGGCCAAGGTCCTGACTATC.

Concerning this clonotype itself: The germline gene is not matched at one end of the junction; a read error may be the cause. V is TRBV20-1 and J is TRBJ2-2, with TRBD2 matching over 7 bases. Germline CDR1 reads DFQATT; CDR2 reads SNEGSKA (reference sequence). The CDR3 sequence is 15 residues long. CDR3 sequence reads: CSAWGGAGRGPVAVF. The CDR3, as DNA: TGCAGTGCCTGGGGAGGGGCGGGGAGAGGGCCGGTAGCTGTTTTT.

Notes on this clonotype: With a much larger clone just one base away, this may be a read error. The chain has TRBV5-1 and TRBJ2-7; unclear D gene. CDR1 SGHRS and CDR2 YFSETQ come from the germline V gene. The CDR3 totals 12 residues. The CDR3 spells CASNLVGYEQYF. In nucleotides, the CDR3 is TGCGCCAGCAACTTGGTGGGCTACGAGCAGTACTTC.

In regard to this clonotype: Being one base from a much bigger clone, this may be a read error. V gene TRBV29-1 combines with J gene TRBJ2-1; a possible D gene is TRBD1 (5 bases). V lost 0 bases and J 8 bases, leaving 11 bases between the germline ends. Germline CDR1 and CDR2: SQVTM and ANQGSEA. This CDR3 is built from 13 residues. CDR3: CSVEDPIGDEQFF. The CDR3 coding sequence is TGCAGCGTTGAAGACCCCATAGGGGATGAGCAGTTCTTC.

Only one count was recorded for this clonotype. This likely comes from a read error, as the CDR3 has no conserved phenylalanine or tryptophan at its end. The CDR3 sequence is CSASRGAEAFL. The CDR3, as DNA: TGCAGTGCCAGTAGGGGCGCTGAAGCTTTCTTA. The chain carries TRBV20-1 and TRBJ1-1, with a weak D call TRBD1 (5 bases). Germline assignment: CDR1 DFQATT and CDR2 SNEGSKA (reference sequence). This CDR3 comprises 11 residues. V was clipped by 6 bases and J by 6 bases, with 11 bases between them.

Concerning this clonotype itself: The conserved final phenylalanine or tryptophan is absent from the CDR3, which likely points to a read error. This chain links TRBV29-1 with TRBJ2-7, with 8 bases matching TRBD2. This CDR3 is 14 amino acids long. The trim removed 6 bases at V and 3 bases at J, leaving 10 bases unmatched. CDR1 and CDR2 from the germline V gene are SQVTM and ANQGSEA. In nucleotides, the CDR3 is TGCAGCGTATACGCCGGGACTAGTAGCTACGAGCAGTACTAC. Translating it yields CSVYAGTSSYEQYY.

This clonotype was seen a handful of times. Possible read error: a much larger clone is one base away. The chain links TRBV5-1 to TRBJ2-1; TRBD2 matches at 8 bases. V trimming: 4 bases; J trimming: 15 bases; junction bases outside the gene matches: 18. CDR1 and CDR2 (germline): SGHRS, YFSETQ. The length of the CDR3 is 15 residues. The DNA for the CDR3 is TGCGCCAGCAGCGCCGGGATTAGCGGGAACCCGGGGTGGTTCTTC. Translating gives CASSAGISGNPGWFF.

Comments on this clonotype: In this CDR3 the conserved last residue, phenylalanine or tryptophan, is missing, so a read error is likely. The V gene is TRBV20-1, the J gene TRBJ1-5; 7 nucleotides align to TRBD1. Germline V gives CDR1 DFQATT, CDR2 SNEGSKA (reference sequence). The CDR3 sequence is 13 residues long. CDR3 sequence reads: CNATTGDYQPQHI. CDR3 nucleotide sequence: TGCAATGCTACTACAGGGGACTATCAGCCCCAGCATATT.

This clonotype was detected once. An end of the junction does not agree with germline; a read error may underlie this. The chain couples TRBV25-1 to TRBJ2-1, with TRBD1 as a possible D gene (5 bases). The V gene's germline CDR1 is MGHDK and CDR2 SYGVNS. CDR3 length equals 14 residues. CDR3 DNA sequence: TGTGACAGCATAGTGGACAAATCGGTGAATGAGCAGTTCTTC. Amino acid sequence: CDSIVDKSVNEQFF.

The V gene is TRBV6-1, the J gene TRBJ2-7; D not certain. Trimming shortened V by 2 bases and J by 1 base, and 15 bases separated the two germline ends. The germline gives CDR1 MNHNS, CDR2 SASEGT. This CDR3 region has 16 residues. CDR3 coding DNA: TGTGCCAGCAGTGAAAGAAATGGCGGCGCATCCTACGAGCAGTACTTC. This encodes CASSERNGGASYEQYF.

This clonotype has only a few counts. The V and J genes are TRBV6-5 and TRBJ2-2; D is possibly TRBD1 (6 bases). Germline values: CDR1 MNHEY, CDR2 SVGAGI. V was shortened by 2 bases and J by 5 bases, with 12 bases between the two germline ends. The CDR3 extends over 15 amino acids. CDR3 region: CASSYLGGLTGELFF. The CDR3 DNA reads as TGTGCCAGCAGTTACCTAGGGGGTTTGACCGGGGAGCTGTTTTTT.

This clonotype was detected ten times or more. One junction end disagrees with the germline gene, perhaps due to a read error. The V gene is TRBV10-3, the J gene TRBJ2-6; 16 nucleotides match TRBD2. The CDR3 has 20 amino acids. The germline gives CDR1 ENHRY, CDR2 SYGVKD. CDR3 amino acids: CAIREHGTSGRDSGAKVLNF. For the CDR3, the DNA is TGTGCCATCAGGGAACATGGGACTAGCGGGAGGGACTCTGGGGCAAAAGTACTGAATTTC.

About this clonotype: One junction end disagrees with the germline gene, perhaps due to a read error. V and J are TRBV6-5 and TRBJ1-5, with a possible D match to TRBD1 (5 bases). This CDR3 comprises 14 residues. Germline lookup yields CDR1 MNHEY and CDR2 SVGAGI. CDR3 in DNA: TGTGCCAGCAGATATTCGGGGGGTAATCAGTCCCAGCATTTT. The encoded protein is CASRYSGGNQSQHF.

This clonotype occurred once. The V and J genes are TRBV6-5 and TRBJ1-3; no clear D gene. Trimming took 5 bases from V and 0 from J, leaving 14 bases between them. CDR1 and CDR2 from the germline V gene are MNHEY and SVGAGI. This CDR3 is built from 16 residues. In nucleotides, the CDR3 is TGTGCCAGCAGTCACACCCGGACTATCTCTGGAAACACCATATATTTT. This translates into CASSHTRTISGNTIYF.

About this clonotype: Relative to the germline gene, one junction end is altered; a read error may explain this. The rearrangement uses TRBV5-6 and TRBJ1-5; D gene unclear. The CDR3 is 17 residues long. The germline CDR1 and CDR2 sequences are SGHDT and YYEEEE. CDR3 DNA sequence: TGTGCCAGTAGCTTTGTGACTGGTGAATCTAGCAATCAGCCCCAGCATTTT. Residues: CASSFVTGESSNQPQHF.

On this clonotype: Germline is not matched at one junction end, which may reflect a read error. V gene TRBV20-1 combines with J gene TRBJ1-5; possibly TRBD2 for D (5 bases). The J call is doubtful: the DNA matches TRBJ2-3 better. The germline V gene encodes CDR1 DFQATT and CDR2 SNEGSKA (reference sequence). This CDR3 comprises 16 residues. The CDR3: CNARDSGSYSKQPQYF. CDR3 bases: TGCAATGCTAGAGATTCGGGATCATATAGCAAACAGCCCCAGTATTTT.

This clonotype was seen a handful of times. Because it lacks the conserved phenylalanine or tryptophan at the end, this CDR3 is likely a read error. The V call is TRBV20-1, the J call TRBJ2-1; a weak D match, TRBD2 (5 bases). Germline-derived CDR1 and CDR2 are DFQATT and SNEGSKA (reference sequence). Trimming took off 7 bases at V and 4 bases at J, with 14 bases between the two ends. The CDR3 has 13 residues. In DNA, the CDR3 is TGCAGTGGTGGACTTAGATCATACAATGAGCAGTTCTTA. Translated, it gives CSGGLRSYNEQFL.

To note about this clonotype: Being one base from a much bigger clone, this may be a read error. Here the CDR3 DNA reads TGCAGTGCTTGTTCCAGGGGTTCCTACAATGAGCAGTTCTTC. Amino acids: CSACSRGSYNEQFF. The chain couples TRBV20-1 to TRBJ2-1; weak D call: TRBD1 (6 bases). The CDR3 covers 14 residues. Germline V CDR1 and CDR2: DFQATT, SNEGSKA (reference sequence). V gave up 5 bases and J gave up 1 base, with 12 bases separating them.

As to this clonotype: The junction does not match germline at one end; this may be a read error. The chain couples TRBV11-2 to TRBJ2-3; possibly TRBD2 for D (5 bases). Germline CDR1 and CDR2: SGHAT and FQNNGV. This CDR3 spans 15 amino acids. This CDR3 reads CASNRGSPSTDTQYF. The CDR3 DNA reads as TGTGCCAGCAACCGGGGATCCCCTAGCACAGATACGCAATATTTT.